The clone carrying this T cell receptor beta chain came up many times. The cDNA came from 5'RACE, which used 10-nucleotide random UMIs. TCRdb reanalysed the 5' RACE reads using MiXCR and keeps one entry per CDR3 protein. The sample shows tens of thousands of distinct CDR3 sequences, 2.6% of them seen only once. CDR3 size: 14 residues. The germline V gene has CDR1 MNHNS and CDR2 SASEGT. Trimming pared 7 bases from V and 4 bases from J, leaving 13 bases between. This sample was taken from a study of neurological immune-mediated disorders. The overall study: Of the approximately 34 patients who had multiple sclerosis, roughly 31 had the relapsing-remitting form and 3 had the secondary progressive form.

This rearrangement joins TRBV6-1 to TRBJ1-4, with D possibly matching TRBD1 (6 bases). This sequence originates from a woman aged 25 to 39 with multiple sclerosis. Sequencing was performed on PBMCs. The CDR3 region is CASTKRQDNEKLFF. CDR3 nucleotide sequence: TGTGCCAGCACCAAAAGACAGGATAATGAAAAACTGTTTTTT.